These 29 T cell receptor beta chains originate from one sample sequenced in a study of T cells after posttransplantation cyclophosphamide. Using immunoSEQ multiplex PCR, the repertoire was profiled, and TCRdb retains in-frame clones only, with some absent. The sample contains under 45,000 clones, none occurring once; 5.9% lies in the top ten. Source material: PBMCs. Receptors were obtained from a man aged 25 to 40 in good health and a related stem cell transplant donor.

The chain uses TRBV6-1 and TRBJ2-7, with TRBD1 matching over 7 bases. The CDR3 totals 15 residues. Losses at the gene ends were 7 bases for V and 0 bases for J; bases not matched to a gene: 9. Germline values: CDR1 MNHNS, CDR2 SASEGT. The CDR3 reads CASIPGQARSYEQYF. CDR3 coding DNA: TGTGCCAGCATTCCTGGACAGGCCCGCTCCTACGAGCAGTACTTC.

This clone has ten or more counts. The CDR3 region is CASGAWTSTGELFF. CDR3 nucleotide sequence: TGTGCCAGCGGGGCGTGGACAAGCACCGGGGAGCTGTTTTTT. The chain links TRBV2 to TRBJ2-2; D is possibly TRBD1 (5 bases). V lost 8 bases and J 4 bases, leaving 14 bases between the germline ends. The CDR3 is made up of 14 amino acids. Germline assignment: CDR1 SNHLY and CDR2 FYNNEI.

In its sample, this clone was seen many times. V gene TRBV27 combines with J gene TRBJ2-2, with TRBD1 matching 8 bases. The CDR3 is made up of 15 amino acids. The V gene's germline CDR1 is MNHEY and CDR2 SMNVEV (reference sequence). The junction had 5 bases not matched to a gene; V was cut back by 8 bases and J by 0 bases. CDR3 coding DNA: TGTGCCAGCCGTGGACAGGGTGCGAACACCGGGGAGCTGTTTTTT. Protein: CASRGQGANTGELFF.

This clone was observed at least ten times. The V gene is TRBV10-1, the J gene TRBJ2-5; TRBD2 aligns across 11 bases. The germline CDR1 and CDR2 sequences are WNHNN and SYGVQD (reference sequence). The CDR3 runs to 16 residues. Trimming cost V 1 base and J 5 bases; bases outside gene matches: 6. CDR3 in amino acids: CASSEWLAGGAETQYF. In DNA form, the CDR3 reads TGCGCCAGCAGTGAGTGGCTAGCGGGGGGCGCGGAGACCCAGTACTTC.

This clone was recorded at least ten times. V usage is TRBV2 and J usage is TRBJ2-1; 8 bases match TRBD2. Germline V gives CDR1 SNHLY, CDR2 FYNNEI. This CDR3 region has 16 residues. V dropped 1 base and J dropped 7; count of bases not matched to a gene: 9. CDR3 amino acids: CASSEDGAGALNEQFF. The CDR3, as DNA: TGTGCCAGCAGTGAAGATGGAGCGGGGGCCTTGAATGAGCAGTTCTTC.

This clone showed up many times. The chain uses TRBV7-9 and TRBJ2-1, with TRBD2 identical over 9 bases. After removal of 3 bases from V and 7 bases from J, the junction contained 4 bases not matched to a gene. CDR1 is SEHNR and CDR2 is FQNEAQ in the germline V gene (reference sequence). The CDR3 covers 14 residues. The CDR3 DNA is TGTGCCAGCAGCTTGACTAGCGGAAGGAATGAGCAGTTCTTC. Translated, it gives CASSLTSGRNEQFF.

This clone was seen at least ten times. The chain combines TRBV19 with TRBJ1-2; D not certain. Per germline, CDR1 LNHDA and CDR2 SQIVND (reference sequence). V dropped 6 bases and J dropped 7 bases, with 15 bases sitting between them. This CDR3 has 13 residues. The CDR3, as DNA: TGTGCCAGTAGCCTATCGATTACGAGTGGCTACACCTTC. The encoded protein is CASSLSITSGYTF.

This clone was seen a few times. The chain links TRBV11-2 to TRBJ2-5, with 7 nucleotides matching TRBD2. Germline loops: CDR1 SGHAT, CDR2 FQNNGV. Trimming took 1 base from V and 5 from J; bases not matched to a gene: 4. The CDR3 consists of 14 residues. CDR3 in amino acids: CASSLVGGTETQYF. The CDR3, as DNA: TGTGCCAGCAGCTTAGTCGGGGGGACGGAGACCCAGTACTTC.

This clone occurred many times. The V and J genes are TRBV28 and TRBJ1-2; 7 bases fit TRBD1. The CDR3 has 13 residues. The V gene end was trimmed by 7 bases and the J gene end by 7 bases; junction bases not matched to a gene: 9. CDR1 and CDR2 (germline): MDHEN, SYDVKM. CDR3 DNA: TGTGCCAGCAACTCACAGGGGTATACTGGCTACACCTTC. Protein product: CASNSQGYTGYTF.

In this sample, this clone turned up many times. The gene calls are TRBV5-1 and TRBJ2-7; 8 bases map to TRBD1. CDR1 and CDR2 from the germline V gene are SGHRS and YFSETQ. V was clipped by 0 bases and J by 4 bases; unmatched bases: 3. The CDR3 consists of 14 residues. The chain's CDR3 is CASSLAGGGYEQYF. The CDR3 DNA reads as TGCGCCAGCAGCTTGGCAGGGGGCGGGTACGAGCAGTACTTC.

This clone was detected many times. This rearrangement joins TRBV15 to TRBJ2-6, with D maybe TRBD2 (5 bases). This CDR3 region has 14 residues. Deletions cut 4 bases from V and 2 bases from J, with 6 bases between. From germline, CDR1 is LNHNV and CDR2 YYDKDF (reference sequence). The CDR3 sequence: CATSTGTGANVLTF. CDR3 nucleotide sequence: TGTGCCACCAGCACGGGGACTGGGGCCAACGTCCTGACTTTC.

This clone was seen ten or more times. The chain carries TRBV12-3 or TRBV12-4 and TRBJ1-1; D perhaps matches TRBD1 (6 bases). CDR3 length: 15 residues. Trimming stripped 2 bases from V and 1 base from J, with 11 bases between. This chain's CDR3 is CASSLRLQGNTEAFF. For the CDR3, the DNA is TGTGCCAGCAGTTTAAGGCTACAGGGGAACACTGAAGCTTTCTTT.

The CDR3 region is CASSLLNNSPLHF. CDR3 in DNA: TGTGCCAGCAGTTTACTTAATAATTCACCCCTCCACTTT. The V call is TRBV27, the J call TRBJ1-6; D gene ambiguous. Germline V gene data show CDR1 as MNHEY and CDR2 as SMNVEV (reference sequence). Trimming removed 2 bases from V and 5 bases from J, with 4 bases in between. The CDR3 is made up of 13 amino acids.

J is TRBJ2-1 and V is TRBV24-1; D not resolved. V gave up 3 bases and J gave up 10 bases, with 12 bases separating them. This CDR3 has 13 amino acids. Per germline, CDR1 KGHDR and CDR2 SFDVKD. For the CDR3, the DNA is TGTGCCACCAGTGATAACATGTCATGGGAGCAGTTCTTC. It is translated as CATSDNMSWEQFF.

Many counts were recorded for this clone. V is TRBV2 and J is TRBJ1-1; TRBD1 aligns across 7 bases. The V segment lost 4 bases and the J segment 0 bases; nucleotides outside the gene matches: 2. The germline gives CDR1 SNHLY, CDR2 FYNNEI. The CDR3 spans 14 residues. The CDR3 spells CASSGTGLNTEAFF. CDR3 in DNA: TGTGCCAGCAGTGGGACAGGTTTGAACACTGAAGCTTTCTTT. Complete variable domain (other parts from reference TRBV2 and TRBJ1-1): EPEVTQTPSHQVTQMGQEVILRCVPISNHLYFYWYRQILGQKVEFLVSFYNNEISEKSEIFDDQFSVERPDGSNFTLKIRSTKLEDSAMYFCASSGTGLNTEAFFGQGTRLTVV.

This clone was counted at least ten times. The chain is built from TRBV15 and TRBJ1-5; TRBD1 matches 8 bases. Germline CDR1 reads LNHNV; CDR2 reads YYDKDF (reference sequence). The junction had 9 bases not matched to a gene; V was cut back by 5 bases and J by 0 bases. The CDR3 consists of 17 residues. Here the CDR3 reads CATSEGQGAYSNQPQHF. The CDR3 nucleotides read TGTGCCACCAGCGAGGGGCAGGGGGCTTATAGCAATCAGCCCCAGCATTTT. The variable domain in full, completed from reference TRBV15 and TRBJ1-5, reads DAMVIQNPRYQVTQFGKPVTLSCSQTLNHNVMYWYQQKSSQAPKLLFHYYDKDFNNEADTPDNFQSRRPNTSFCFLDIRSPGLGDTAMYLCATSEGQGAYSNQPQHFGDGTRLSIL.

In its sample, this clone was seen a few times. J is TRBJ2-3 and V is TRBV7-8; D call uncertain. Trimming removed 5 bases from V and 2 bases from J, with 11 bases in between. CDR3 size: 14 residues. Germline V gene sequence: CDR1 SGHVS, CDR2 FQNEAQ. The CDR3 nucleotides read TGTGCCAGCAGCCCTACCCAACTCACAGATACGCAGTATTTT. Protein: CASSPTQLTDTQYF.

This clone has a count of ten or more. The CDR3 coding sequence is TGTGCCAGCAGCTTGAAGCGTCACGAGCAGTACTTC. It specifies CASSLKRHEQYF. The V call is TRBV5-4, the J call TRBJ2-7; D not certain. CDR3 size: 12 residues. V was pared by 1 base and J by 5 bases, with 7 bases between. CDR1 is SGHNT, CDR2 YYREEE, per germline (reference sequence).

This clone was counted at least ten times. The rearrangement uses TRBV27 and TRBJ1-3; 8 bases fit TRBD1. This CDR3 has 16 residues. Germline lookup yields CDR1 MNHEY and CDR2 SMNVEV (reference sequence). After removal of 4 bases from V and 3 bases from J, the junction contained 8 bases not matched to a gene. Here the CDR3 reads CASSSTGGPLGNTIYF. The CDR3 DNA sequence: TGTGCCAGCAGTTCCACAGGGGGTCCCCTTGGAAACACCATATATTTT.

This clone was counted between two and nine times. The rearrangement uses TRBV7-9 and TRBJ1-5; 11 nucleotides align to TRBD1. After removal of 5 bases from V and 2 bases from J, the junction contained 8 bases not matched to a gene. CDR3 length: 17 amino acids. The germline V gene encodes CDR1 SEHNR and CDR2 FQNEAQ (reference sequence). CDR3 residues: CASSVSGTGGGNQPQHF. CDR3 nucleotides: TGTGCCAGCAGCGTCTCCGGGACAGGGGGTGGCAATCAGCCCCAGCATTTT. Filled out from reference TRBV7-9 and TRBJ1-5, the complete variable domain reads DTGVSQNPRHKITKRGQNVTFRCDPISEHNRLYWYRQTLGQGPEFLTYFQNEAQLEKSRLLSDRFSAERPKGSFSTLEIQRTEQGDSAMYLCASSVSGTGGGNQPQHFGDGTRLSIL.

This clone has at least ten counts. CDR3 DNA sequence: TGTGCCAGCAGTGAAGGCCCAGAAGGTCAGCCCCAGCATTTT. The encoded protein is CASSEGPEGQPQHF. The rearrangement links TRBV2 to TRBJ1-5; unclear D gene. Germline assignment: CDR1 SNHLY and CDR2 FYNNEI. This CDR3 is built from 14 residues. V dropped 1 base and J dropped 6 bases, with 10 bases sitting between them.

The chain combines TRBV29-1 with TRBJ1-5; TRBD1 matches at 7 bases. CDR1 SQVTM and CDR2 ANQGSEA come from the germline V gene. J lost 6 bases, V lost 4 bases, and 3 bases had no gene match. The CDR3 runs 12 residues. CDR3 loop: CSVGGGTQPQHF. DNA of the CDR3: TGCAGCGTTGGAGGGGGCACTCAGCCCCAGCATTTT.

At least ten counts were recorded for this clone. The chain employs TRBV24-1 and TRBJ2-2; D possibly corresponds to TRBD1 (5 bases). Germline V CDR1 and CDR2: KGHDR, SFDVKD. This CDR3 is built from 16 residues. Deletions cut 0 bases from V and 0 bases from J, with 7 bases between. CDR3 DNA sequence: TGTGCCACCAGTGATTTGGACAGACCGAACACCGGGGAGCTGTTTTTT. Amino acid sequence: CATSDLDRPNTGELFF.

This chain uses TRBV7-9 with TRBJ2-3; 10 bases align to TRBD1. V lost 6 bases and J lost 2; bases outside the gene matches: 5. The germline gives CDR1 SEHNR, CDR2 FQNEAQ (reference sequence). CDR3 length: 15 residues. The DNA for the CDR3 is TGTGCCAGCAGTGCGACAGGGGGCCACACAGATACGCAGTATTTT. This codes for CASSATGGHTDTQYF.

This clone has a count of ten or more. The gene calls are TRBV5-1 and TRBJ1-1; TRBD1 aligns across 10 bases. Germline CDR1 is SGHRS and CDR2 is YFSETQ. Trimming removed 4 bases from V and 9 bases from J; junction bases left unmatched: 12. The CDR3 covers 15 residues. CDR3 coding DNA: TGCGCCAGCAGCATCGACCGACAGGGGGCGAGGAAAGCTTTCTTT. Its protein product is CASSIDRQGARKAFF.

This clone occurred many times. The rearrangement uses TRBV6-1 and TRBJ2-2; no definite D call. The germline CDR1 and CDR2 sequences are MNHNS and SASEGT. CDR3 size: 14 residues. Trimming removed 8 bases at V and 1 base at J, with 11 bases between. The CDR3 spells CASSRYQNTGELFF. The CDR3 nucleotides read TGTGCCAGCTCAAGGTACCAGAACACCGGGGAGCTGTTTTTT.

The V gene is TRBV29-1, the J gene TRBJ1-2; no reliable D call. Trimming stripped 3 bases from V and 8 bases from J, with 10 bases between. The CDR3 has 11 amino acids. Germline V gives CDR1 SQVTM, CDR2 ANQGSEA. The CDR3 DNA sequence: TGCAGCGTTGACGAGCTCGGGGGCTACACCTTC. It yields the protein CSVDELGGYTF.

This clone has a count of ten or more. V is TRBV28 and J is TRBJ2-1, with 12 bases aligning to TRBD1. The germline gives CDR1 MDHEN, CDR2 SYDVKM. This CDR3 is built from 12 residues. The V segment lost 10 bases and the J segment 8 bases; nucleotides outside the gene matches: 3. The chain's CDR3 is CATGQGADEQFF. The CDR3 DNA sequence: TGTGCCACGGGACAGGGGGCCGATGAGCAGTTCTTC.

This clone came up many times. The V and J genes are TRBV28 and TRBJ2-7; D is possibly TRBD1 (6 bases). V shed 1 base and J shed 5 bases, with 12 bases lying between them. The CDR3 spans 14 residues. CDR1 is MDHEN and CDR2 is SYDVKM in the germline V gene. The CDR3 region is CASSLYRDINEQYF. The DNA of the CDR3 is TGTGCCAGCAGTTTATACCGGGACATCAACGAGCAGTACTTC.